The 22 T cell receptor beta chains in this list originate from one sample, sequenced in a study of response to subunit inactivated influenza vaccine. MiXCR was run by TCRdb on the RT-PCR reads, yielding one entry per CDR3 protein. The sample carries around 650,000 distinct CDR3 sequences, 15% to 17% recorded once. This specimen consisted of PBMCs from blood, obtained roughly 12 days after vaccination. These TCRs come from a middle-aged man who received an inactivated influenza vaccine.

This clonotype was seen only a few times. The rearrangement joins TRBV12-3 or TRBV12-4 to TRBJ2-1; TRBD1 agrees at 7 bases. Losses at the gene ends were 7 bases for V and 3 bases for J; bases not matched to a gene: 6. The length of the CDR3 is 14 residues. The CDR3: CASTLNRGYNEQFF. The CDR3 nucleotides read TGTGCCAGCACCCTTAACAGGGGCTACAATGAGCAGTTCTTC.

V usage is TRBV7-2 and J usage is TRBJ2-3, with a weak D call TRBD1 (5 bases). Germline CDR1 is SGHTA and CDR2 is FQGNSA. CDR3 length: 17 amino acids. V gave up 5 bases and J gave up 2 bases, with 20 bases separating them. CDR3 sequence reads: CASSSSQGGSFTDTQYF. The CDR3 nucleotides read TGTGCCAGCAGCAGCTCTCAGGGTGGATCGTTCACAGATACGCAGTATTTT.

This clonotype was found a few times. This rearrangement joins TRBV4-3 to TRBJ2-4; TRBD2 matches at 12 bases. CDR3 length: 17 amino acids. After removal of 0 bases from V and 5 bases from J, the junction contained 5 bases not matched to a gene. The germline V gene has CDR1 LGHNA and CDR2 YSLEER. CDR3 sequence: CASSQDARLAGENIQYF. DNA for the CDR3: TGCGCCAGCAGCCAAGACGCGAGACTAGCGGGGGAAAACATTCAGTACTTC.

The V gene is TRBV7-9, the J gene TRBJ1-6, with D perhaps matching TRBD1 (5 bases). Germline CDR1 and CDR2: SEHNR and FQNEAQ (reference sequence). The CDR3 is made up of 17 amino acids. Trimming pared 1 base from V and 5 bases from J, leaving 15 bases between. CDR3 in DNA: TGTGCCAGCAGCTTAGTCGGCCAGACAGCCCATAATTCACCCCTCCACTTT. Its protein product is CASSLVGQTAHNSPLHF.

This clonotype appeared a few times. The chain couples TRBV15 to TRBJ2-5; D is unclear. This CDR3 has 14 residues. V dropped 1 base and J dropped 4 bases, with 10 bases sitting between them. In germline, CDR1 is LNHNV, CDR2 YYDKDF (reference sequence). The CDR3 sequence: CATSRGAGRETQYF. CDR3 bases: TGTGCCACCAGCAGAGGCGCAGGCAGAGAGACCCAGTACTTC. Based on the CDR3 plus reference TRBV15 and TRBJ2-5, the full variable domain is DAMVIQNPRYQVTQFGKPVTLSCSQTLNHNVMYWYQQKSSQAPKLLFHYYDKDFNNEADTPDNFQSRRPNTSFCFLDIRSPGLGDTAMYLCATSRGAGRETQYFGPGTRLLVL.

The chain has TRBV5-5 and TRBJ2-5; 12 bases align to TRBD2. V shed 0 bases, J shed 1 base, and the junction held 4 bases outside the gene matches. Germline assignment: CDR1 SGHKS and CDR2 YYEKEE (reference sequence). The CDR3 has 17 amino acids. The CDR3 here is CASSLGLLAGGQETQYF. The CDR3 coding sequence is TGTGCCAGCAGCTTGGGCCTACTAGCGGGGGGCCAAGAGACCCAGTACTTC. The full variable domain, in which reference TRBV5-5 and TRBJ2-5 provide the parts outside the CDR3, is DAGVTQSPTHLIKTRGQQVTLRCSPISGHKSVSWYQQVLGQGPQFIFQYYEKEERGRGNFPDRFSARQFPNYSSELNVNALLLGDSALYLCASSLGLLAGGQETQYFGPGTRLLVL.

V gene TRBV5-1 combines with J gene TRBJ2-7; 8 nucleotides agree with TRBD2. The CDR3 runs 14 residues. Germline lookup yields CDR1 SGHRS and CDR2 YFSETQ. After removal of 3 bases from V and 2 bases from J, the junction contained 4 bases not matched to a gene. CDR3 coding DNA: TGCGCCAGCAGCTATAGCGGGGAGACCTACGAGCAGTACTTC. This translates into CASSYSGETYEQYF.

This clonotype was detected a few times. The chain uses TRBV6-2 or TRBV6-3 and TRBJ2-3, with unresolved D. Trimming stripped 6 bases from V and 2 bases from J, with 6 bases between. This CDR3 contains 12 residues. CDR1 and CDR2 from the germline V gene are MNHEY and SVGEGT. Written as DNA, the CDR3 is TGTGCCAGCAGAGAGTCCACAGATACGCAGTATTTT. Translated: CASRESTDTQYF.

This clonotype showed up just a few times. CDR3 region: CASSVTGTGVQPQHF. The CDR3 DNA is TGTGCCAGCAGCGTAACCGGGACAGGGGTTCAGCCCCAGCATTTT. The chain is built from TRBV9 and TRBJ1-5, with 10 nucleotides matching TRBD1. The germline gives CDR1 SGDLS, CDR2 YYNGEE. This CDR3 is built from 15 residues. V trimming: 1 base; J trimming: 6 bases; junction bases outside the gene matches: 4.

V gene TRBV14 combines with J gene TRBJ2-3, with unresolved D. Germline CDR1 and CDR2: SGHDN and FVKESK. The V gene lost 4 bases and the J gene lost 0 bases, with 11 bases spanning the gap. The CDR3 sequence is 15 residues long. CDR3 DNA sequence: TGTGCCAGCAGCCCACAGCGCTCTAGCACAGATACGCAGTATTTT. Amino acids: CASSPQRSSTDTQYF.

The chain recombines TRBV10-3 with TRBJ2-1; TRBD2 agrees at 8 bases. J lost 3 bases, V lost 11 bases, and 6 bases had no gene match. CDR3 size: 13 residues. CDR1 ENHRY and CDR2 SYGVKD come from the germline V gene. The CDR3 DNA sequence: TGTGCCTCGGCGGGAGGCCGCTACAATGAGCAGTTCTTC. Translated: CASAGGRYNEQFF.

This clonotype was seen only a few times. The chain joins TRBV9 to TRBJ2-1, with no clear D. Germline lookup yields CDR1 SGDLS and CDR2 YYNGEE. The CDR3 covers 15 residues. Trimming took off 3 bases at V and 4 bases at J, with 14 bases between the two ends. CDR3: CASSDSSRKYNEQFF. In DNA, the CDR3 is TGTGCCAGCAGCGATAGTAGCAGGAAATACAATGAGCAGTTCTTC.

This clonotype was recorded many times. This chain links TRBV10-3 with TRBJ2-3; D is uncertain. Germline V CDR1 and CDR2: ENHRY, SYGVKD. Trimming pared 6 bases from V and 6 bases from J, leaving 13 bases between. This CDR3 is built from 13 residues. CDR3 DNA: TGTGCCATCAGGGTACAAGGCGCGGATACGCAGTATTTT. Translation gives CAIRVQGADTQYF.

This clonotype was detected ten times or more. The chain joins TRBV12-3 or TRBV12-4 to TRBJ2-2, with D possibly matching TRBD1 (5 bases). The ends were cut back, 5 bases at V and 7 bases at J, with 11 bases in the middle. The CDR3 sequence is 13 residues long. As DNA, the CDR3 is TGTGCCAGCAGTCTTGACAGATTCGGGGAGCTGTTTTTT. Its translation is CASSLDRFGELFF.

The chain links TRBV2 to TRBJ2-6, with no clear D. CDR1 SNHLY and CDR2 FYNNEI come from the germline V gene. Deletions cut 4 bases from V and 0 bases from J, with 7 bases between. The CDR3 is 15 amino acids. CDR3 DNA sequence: TGTGCCAGCAGTGGGCAGCGCTCTGGGGCCAACGTCCTGACTTTC. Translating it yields CASSGQRSGANVLTF.

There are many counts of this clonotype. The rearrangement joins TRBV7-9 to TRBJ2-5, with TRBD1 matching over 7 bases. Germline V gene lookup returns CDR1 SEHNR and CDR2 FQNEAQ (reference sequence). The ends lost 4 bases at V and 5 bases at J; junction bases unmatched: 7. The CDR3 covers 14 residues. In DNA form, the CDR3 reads TGTGCCAGCAGCTCACACAGGGGAGCGGAGACCCAGTACTTC. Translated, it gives CASSSHRGAETQYF.

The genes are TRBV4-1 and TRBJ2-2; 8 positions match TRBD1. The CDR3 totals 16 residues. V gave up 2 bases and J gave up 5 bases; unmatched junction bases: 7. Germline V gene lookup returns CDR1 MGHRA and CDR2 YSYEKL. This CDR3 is CASSQTGTGGTGELFF. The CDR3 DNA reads TGCGCCAGCAGCCAAACCGGGACAGGAGGTACCGGGGAGCTGTTTTTT.

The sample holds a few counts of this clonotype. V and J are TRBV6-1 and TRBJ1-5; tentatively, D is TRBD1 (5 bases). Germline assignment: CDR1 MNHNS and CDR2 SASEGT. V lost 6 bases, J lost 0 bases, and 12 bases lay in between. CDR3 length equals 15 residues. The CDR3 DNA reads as TGTGCCAGCAGCCGGGGCATTAATAGCAATCAGCCCCAGCATTTT. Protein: CASSRGINSNQPQHF.

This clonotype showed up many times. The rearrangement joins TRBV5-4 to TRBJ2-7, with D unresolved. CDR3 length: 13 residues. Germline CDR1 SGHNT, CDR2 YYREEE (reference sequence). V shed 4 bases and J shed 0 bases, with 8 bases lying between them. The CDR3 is CASSPQDSYEQYF. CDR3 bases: TGTGCCAGCAGCCCCCAGGACTCCTACGAGCAGTACTTC.

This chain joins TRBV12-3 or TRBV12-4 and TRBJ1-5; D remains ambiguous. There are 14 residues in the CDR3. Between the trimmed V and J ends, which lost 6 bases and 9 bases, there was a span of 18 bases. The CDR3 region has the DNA TGTGCCAGCAGGGCCGCGGACGGCGGCAGGCCCCAGCATTTT. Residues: CASRAADGGRPQHF.

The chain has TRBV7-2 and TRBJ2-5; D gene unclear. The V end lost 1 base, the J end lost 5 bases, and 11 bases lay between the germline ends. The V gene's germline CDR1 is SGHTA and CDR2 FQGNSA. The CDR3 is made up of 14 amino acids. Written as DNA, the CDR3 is TGTGCCAGCAGCTTAGACTTGGCCAGGGAGACCCAGTACTTC. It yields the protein CASSLDLARETQYF.

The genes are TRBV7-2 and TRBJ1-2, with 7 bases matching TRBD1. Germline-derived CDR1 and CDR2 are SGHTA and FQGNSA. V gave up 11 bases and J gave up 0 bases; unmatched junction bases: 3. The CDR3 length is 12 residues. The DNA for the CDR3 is TGTGCCGGCGGGACAGCTAACTATGGCTACACCTTC. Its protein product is CAGGTANYGYTF.